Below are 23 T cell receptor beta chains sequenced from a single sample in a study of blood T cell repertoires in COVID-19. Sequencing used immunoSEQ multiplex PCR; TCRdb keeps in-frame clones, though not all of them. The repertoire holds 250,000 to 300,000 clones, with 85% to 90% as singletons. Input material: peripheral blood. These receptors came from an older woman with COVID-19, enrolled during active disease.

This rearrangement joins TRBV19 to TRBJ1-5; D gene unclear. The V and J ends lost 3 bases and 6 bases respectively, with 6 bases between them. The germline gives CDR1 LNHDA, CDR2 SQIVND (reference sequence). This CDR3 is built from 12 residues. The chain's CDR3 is CASSIPGQPQHF. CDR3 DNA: TGTGCCAGTAGTATTCCGGGTCAGCCCCAGCATTTT.

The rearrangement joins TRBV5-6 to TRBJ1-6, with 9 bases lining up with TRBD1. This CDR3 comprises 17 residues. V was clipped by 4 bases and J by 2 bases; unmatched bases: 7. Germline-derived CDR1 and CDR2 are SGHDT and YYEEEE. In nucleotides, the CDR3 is TGTGCCAGCAGCCCCGGGACAGGGTCAACCTATAATTCACCCCTCCACTTT. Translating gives CASSPGTGSTYNSPLHF.

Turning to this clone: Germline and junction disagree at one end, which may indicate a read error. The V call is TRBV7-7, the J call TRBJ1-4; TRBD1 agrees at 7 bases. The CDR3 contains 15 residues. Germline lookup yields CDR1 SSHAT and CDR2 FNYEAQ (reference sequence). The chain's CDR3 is CASSAGTDINEKLFF. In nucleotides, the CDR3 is TGTGCTAGCAGCGCGGGGACAGATATTAATGAAAAACTGTTTTTT.

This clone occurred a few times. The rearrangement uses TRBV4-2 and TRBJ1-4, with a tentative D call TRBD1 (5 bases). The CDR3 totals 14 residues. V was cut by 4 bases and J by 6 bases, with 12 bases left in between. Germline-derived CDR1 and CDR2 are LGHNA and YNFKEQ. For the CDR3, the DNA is TGTGCCAGCAGCCCAGGGTATTCATATGAAAAACTGTTTTTT. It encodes CASSPGYSYEKLFF.

The CDR3 bases are TGTGCCAGTAGTTGGGCAGGGGATGACTATGGCTACACCTTC. Encoded protein: CASSWAGDDYGYTF. The J gene is TRBJ1-2, the V gene TRBV19, with D possibly matching TRBD1 (6 bases). The CDR3 runs 14 residues. V lost 5 bases, J lost 3 bases, and 13 bases lay in between. The germline CDR1 and CDR2 sequences are LNHDA and SQIVND (reference sequence).

The DNA for the CDR3 is TGTGCCAGCAGCTTGGGACAGAGGAGTTCACCCCTCCACTTT. Protein sequence: CASSLGQRSSPLHF. The chain links TRBV7-2 to TRBJ1-6, with 7 positions matching TRBD1. V shed 3 bases and J 9 bases; nucleotides not matched to a gene: 5. The CDR3 has 14 amino acids. CDR1 is SGHTA, CDR2 FQGNSA, per germline.

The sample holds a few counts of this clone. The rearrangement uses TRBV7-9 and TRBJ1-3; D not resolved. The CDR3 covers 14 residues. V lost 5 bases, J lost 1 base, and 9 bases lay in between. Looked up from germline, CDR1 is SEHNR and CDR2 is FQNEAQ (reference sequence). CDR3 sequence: CASSQVVSGNTIYF. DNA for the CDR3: TGTGCCAGCAGCCAGGTTGTGTCTGGAAACACCATATATTTT.

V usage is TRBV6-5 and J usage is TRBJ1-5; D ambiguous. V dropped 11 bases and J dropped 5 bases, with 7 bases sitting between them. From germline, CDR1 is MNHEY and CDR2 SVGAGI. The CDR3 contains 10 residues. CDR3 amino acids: CAAQHQPQHF. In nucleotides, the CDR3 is TGTGCCGCGCAACATCAGCCCCAGCATTTT.

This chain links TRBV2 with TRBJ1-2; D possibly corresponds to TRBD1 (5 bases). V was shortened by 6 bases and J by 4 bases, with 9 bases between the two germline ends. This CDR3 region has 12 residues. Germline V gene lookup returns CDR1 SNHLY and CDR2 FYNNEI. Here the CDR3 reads CASRQGIYGYTF. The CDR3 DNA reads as TGTGCCAGCAGGCAGGGAATCTATGGCTACACCTTC.

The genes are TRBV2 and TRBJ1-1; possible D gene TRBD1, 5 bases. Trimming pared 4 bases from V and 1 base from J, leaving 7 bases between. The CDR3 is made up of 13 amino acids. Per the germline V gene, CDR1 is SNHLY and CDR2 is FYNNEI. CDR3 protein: CASSGTQNTEAFF. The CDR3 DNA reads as TGTGCCAGCAGTGGGACACAGAACACTGAAGCTTTCTTT.

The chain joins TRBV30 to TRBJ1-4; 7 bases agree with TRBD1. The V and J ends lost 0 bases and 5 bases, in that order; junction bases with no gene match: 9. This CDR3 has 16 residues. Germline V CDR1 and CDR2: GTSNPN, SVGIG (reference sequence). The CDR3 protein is CAWSVTMTGRNEKLFF. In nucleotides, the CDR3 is TGTGCCTGGAGTGTAACGATGACAGGGAGGAATGAAAAACTGTTTTTT.

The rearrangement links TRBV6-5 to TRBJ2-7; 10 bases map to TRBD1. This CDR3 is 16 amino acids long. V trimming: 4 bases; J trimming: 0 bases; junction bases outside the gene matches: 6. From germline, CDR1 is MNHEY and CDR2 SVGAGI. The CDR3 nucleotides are TGTGCCAGCAGTTCCTCCGACAGGGGGCACTCCTACGAGCAGTACTTC. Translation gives CASSSSDRGHSYEQYF.

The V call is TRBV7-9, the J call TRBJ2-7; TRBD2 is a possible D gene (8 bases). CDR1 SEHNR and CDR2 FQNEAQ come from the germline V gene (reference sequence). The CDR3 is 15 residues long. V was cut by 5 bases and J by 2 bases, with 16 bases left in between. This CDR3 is CASSPREGATYEQYF. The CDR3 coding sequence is TGTGCCAGCAGCCCTCGGGAGGGGGCCACCTACGAGCAGTACTTC.

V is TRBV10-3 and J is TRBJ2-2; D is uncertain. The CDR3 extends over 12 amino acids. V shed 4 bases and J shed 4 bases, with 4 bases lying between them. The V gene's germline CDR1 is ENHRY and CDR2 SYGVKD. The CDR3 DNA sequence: TGTGCCATCAGTGTCTTCACCGGGGAGCTGTTTTTT. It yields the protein CAISVFTGELFF.

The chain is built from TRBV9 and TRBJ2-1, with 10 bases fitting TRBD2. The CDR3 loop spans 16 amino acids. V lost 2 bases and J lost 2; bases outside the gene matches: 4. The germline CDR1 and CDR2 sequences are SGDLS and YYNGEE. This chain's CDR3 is CASSVQRGGPYNEQFF. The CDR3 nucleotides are TGTGCCAGCAGCGTTCAGCGGGGGGGTCCCTACAATGAGCAGTTCTTC. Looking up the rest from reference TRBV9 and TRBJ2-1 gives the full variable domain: DSGVTQTPKHLITATGQRVTLRCSPRSGDLSVYWYQQSLDQGLQFLIQYYNGEERAKGNILERFSAQQFPDLHSELNLSSLELGDSALYFCASSVQRGGPYNEQFFGPGTRLTVL.

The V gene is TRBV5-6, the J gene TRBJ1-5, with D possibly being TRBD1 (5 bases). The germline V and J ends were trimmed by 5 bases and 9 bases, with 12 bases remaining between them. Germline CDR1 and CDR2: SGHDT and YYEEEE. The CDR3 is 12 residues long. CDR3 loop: CASSFAGTPQHF. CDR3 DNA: TGTGCCAGCAGTTTTGCGGGGACGCCCCAGCATTTT.

The CDR3 nucleotides read TGCGCCAGCAGCCGCCGTTCTGGGCAGGGGATTTTGTCTGGGCAGTACTTC. Protein: CASSRRSGQGILSGQYF. The chain joins TRBV5-1 to TRBJ2-7; weak D call: TRBD1 (6 bases). The CDR3 consists of 17 residues. Germline lookup yields CDR1 SGHRS and CDR2 YFSETQ. V gave up 4 bases and J gave up 9 bases, with 29 bases separating them.

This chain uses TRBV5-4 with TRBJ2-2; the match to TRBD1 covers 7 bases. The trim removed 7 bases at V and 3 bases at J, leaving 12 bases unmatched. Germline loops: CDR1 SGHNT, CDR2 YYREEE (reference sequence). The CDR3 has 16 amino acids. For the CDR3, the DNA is TGTGCCAGCGCTCAGAGGGGGCAGGCGGACACCGGGGAGCTGTTTTTT. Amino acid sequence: CASAQRGQADTGELFF.

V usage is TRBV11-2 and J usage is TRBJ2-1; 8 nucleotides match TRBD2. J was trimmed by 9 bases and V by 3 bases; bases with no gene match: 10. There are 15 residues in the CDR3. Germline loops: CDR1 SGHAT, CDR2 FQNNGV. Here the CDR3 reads CASSLSGLAGFEQFF. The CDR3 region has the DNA TGTGCCAGCAGCTTGAGCGGACTAGCTGGGTTTGAGCAGTTCTTC.

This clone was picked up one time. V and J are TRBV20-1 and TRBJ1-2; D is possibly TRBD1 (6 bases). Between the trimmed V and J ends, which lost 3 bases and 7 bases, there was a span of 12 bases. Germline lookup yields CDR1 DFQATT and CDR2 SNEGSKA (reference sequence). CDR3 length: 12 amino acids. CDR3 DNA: TGCAGTGCTAGTGCTGGGGGGGCTGGCTACACCTTC. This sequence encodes CSASAGGAGYTF.

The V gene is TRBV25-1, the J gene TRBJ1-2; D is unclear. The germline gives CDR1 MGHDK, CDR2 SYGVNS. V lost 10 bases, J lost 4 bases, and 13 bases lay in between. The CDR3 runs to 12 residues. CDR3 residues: CANAIRGYGYTF. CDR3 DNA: TGTGCCAACGCCATACGCGGCTATGGCTACACCTTC.

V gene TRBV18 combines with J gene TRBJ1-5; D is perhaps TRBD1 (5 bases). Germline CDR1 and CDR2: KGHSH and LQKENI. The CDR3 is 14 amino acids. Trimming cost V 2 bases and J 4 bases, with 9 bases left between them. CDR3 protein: CASSPDSANQPQHF. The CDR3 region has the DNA TGTGCCAGCTCACCAGACAGCGCAAATCAGCCCCAGCATTTT.

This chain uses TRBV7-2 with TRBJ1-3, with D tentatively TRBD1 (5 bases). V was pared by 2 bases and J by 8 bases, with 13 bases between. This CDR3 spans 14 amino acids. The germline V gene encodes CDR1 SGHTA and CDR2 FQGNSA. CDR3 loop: CASSLSGGYHTIYF. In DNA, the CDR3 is TGTGCCAGCAGCTTAAGTGGGGGGTACCACACCATATATTTT.